This note documents a single TCR beta chain sequence. Its antigen remains unknown. This sample was included in a study of blood T cells in healthy people across ages. The study, taken as a whole, reports: Naive and antigen-experienced cells were not separated, limiting conclusive comparison. Expanded clonotype shifts may have been confounded, as the donors had an unknown CMV status.

A minimum of 6 micrograms of total RNA was extracted per sample. Then a second PCR, running roughly 7 to 11 cycles, was carried out with a sample-barcoded 5' primer and a J-beta primer mix. Each cDNA molecule was tagged by a template-switch adaptor with 12 random nucleotides. TCRdb re-called the 5' RACE reads with MiXCR, one entry per CDR3 protein. The sample lists about 1.1 million distinct CDR3 sequences, under 40% occurring once. The sequence came from a man younger than 35 in good health. The source material was blood.

This CDR3 is CASSLSGSNQNTEAFF. CDR3 DNA: TGTGCCAGCAGCTTGTCGGGCAGCAACCAGAACACTGAAGCTTTCTTT. The rearrangement links TRBV5-6 to TRBJ1-1, with D unclear. The germline V gene has CDR1 SGHDT and CDR2 YYEEEE. V gave up 1 base and J gave up 1 base, with 14 bases separating them. The CDR3 is made up of 16 amino acids.